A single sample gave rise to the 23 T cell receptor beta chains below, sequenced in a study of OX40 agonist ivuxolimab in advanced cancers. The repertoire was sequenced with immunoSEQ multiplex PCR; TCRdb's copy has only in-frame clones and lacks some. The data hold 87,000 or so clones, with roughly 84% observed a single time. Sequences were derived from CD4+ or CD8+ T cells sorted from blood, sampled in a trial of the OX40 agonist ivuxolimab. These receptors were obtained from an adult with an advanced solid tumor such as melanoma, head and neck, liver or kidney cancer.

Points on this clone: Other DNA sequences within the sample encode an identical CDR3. The CDR3 region is CASRGTVQETQYF. The CDR3 coding sequence is TGTGCCAGCAGGGGGACAGTACAAGAGACCCAGTACTTC. J is TRBJ2-5 and V is TRBV2; 7 positions agree with TRBD1. V was pared by 6 bases and J by 2 bases, with 3 bases of the junction left unmatched. Looked up from germline, CDR1 is SNHLY and CDR2 is FYNNEI. The length of the CDR3 is 13 residues.

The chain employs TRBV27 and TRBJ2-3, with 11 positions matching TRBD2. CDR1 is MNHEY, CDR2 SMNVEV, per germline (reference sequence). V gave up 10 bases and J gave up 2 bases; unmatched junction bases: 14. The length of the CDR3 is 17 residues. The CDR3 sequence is CATAPLLAGGYTDTQYF. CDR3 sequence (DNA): TGTGCCACCGCCCCCCTTCTAGCGGGAGGATACACAGATACGCAGTATTTT.

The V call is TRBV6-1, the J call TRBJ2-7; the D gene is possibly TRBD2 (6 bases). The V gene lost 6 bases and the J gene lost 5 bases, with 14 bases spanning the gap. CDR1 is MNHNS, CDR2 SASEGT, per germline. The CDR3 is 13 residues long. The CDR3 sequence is CASSSREINEQYF. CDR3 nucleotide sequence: TGTGCCAGCAGCAGTCGGGAGATCAACGAGCAGTACTTC.

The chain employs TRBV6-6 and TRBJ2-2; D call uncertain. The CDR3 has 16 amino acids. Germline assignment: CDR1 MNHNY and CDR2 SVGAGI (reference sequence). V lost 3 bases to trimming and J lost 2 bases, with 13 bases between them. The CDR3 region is CASSYLYSTNTGELFF. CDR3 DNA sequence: TGTGCCAGCAGTTATTTGTATTCTACCAACACCGGGGAGCTGTTTTTT.

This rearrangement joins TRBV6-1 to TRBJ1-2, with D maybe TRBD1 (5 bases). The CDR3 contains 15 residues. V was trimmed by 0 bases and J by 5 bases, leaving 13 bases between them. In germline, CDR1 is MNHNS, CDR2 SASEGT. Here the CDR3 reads CASSEAGQGGYGYTF. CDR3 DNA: TGTGCCAGCAGTGAAGCGGGGCAGGGAGGTTATGGCTACACCTTC.

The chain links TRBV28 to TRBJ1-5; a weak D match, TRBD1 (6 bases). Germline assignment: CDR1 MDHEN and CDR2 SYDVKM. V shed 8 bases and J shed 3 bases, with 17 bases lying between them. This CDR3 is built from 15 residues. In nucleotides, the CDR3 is TGTGCCAGCTCATCCTCCCAGGGGATCAATCAGCCCCAGCATTTT. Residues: CASSSSQGINQPQHF.

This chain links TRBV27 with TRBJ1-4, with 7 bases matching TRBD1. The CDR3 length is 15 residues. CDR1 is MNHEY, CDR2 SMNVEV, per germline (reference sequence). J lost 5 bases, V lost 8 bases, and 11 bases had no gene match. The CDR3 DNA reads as TGTGCCAGCTCTACGGGTAGGGGGCAGAATGAAAAACTGTTTTTT. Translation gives CASSTGRGQNEKLFF.

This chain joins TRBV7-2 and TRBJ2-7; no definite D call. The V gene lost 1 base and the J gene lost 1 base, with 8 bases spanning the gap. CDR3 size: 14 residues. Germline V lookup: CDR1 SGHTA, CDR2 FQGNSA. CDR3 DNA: TGTGCCAGCAGCTTAGAACCCCGTTCCTACGAGCAGTACTTC. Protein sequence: CASSLEPRSYEQYF.

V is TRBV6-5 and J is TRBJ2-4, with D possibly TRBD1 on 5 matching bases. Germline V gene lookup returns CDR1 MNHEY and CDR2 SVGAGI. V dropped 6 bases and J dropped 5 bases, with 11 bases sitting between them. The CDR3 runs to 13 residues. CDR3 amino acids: CASSLTVQNIQYF. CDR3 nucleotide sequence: TGTGCCAGCAGCCTGACAGTGCAAAACATTCAGTACTTC.

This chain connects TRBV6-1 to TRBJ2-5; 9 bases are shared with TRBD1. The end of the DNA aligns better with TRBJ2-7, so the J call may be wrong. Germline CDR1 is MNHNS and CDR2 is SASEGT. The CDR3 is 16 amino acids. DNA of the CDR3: TGTGCCAGCAGTGACCCACAGGGGGCGAGCTCCTACGAGCAGTACTTC. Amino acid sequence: CASSDPQGASSYEQYF.

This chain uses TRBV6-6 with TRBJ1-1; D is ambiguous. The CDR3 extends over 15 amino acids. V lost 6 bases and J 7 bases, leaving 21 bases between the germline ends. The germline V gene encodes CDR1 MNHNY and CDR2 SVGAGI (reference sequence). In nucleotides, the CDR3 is TGTGCCAGCAGCAACCGACGCCCGCCCTTAGGTGAAGCTTTCTTT. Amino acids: CASSNRRPPLGEAFF.

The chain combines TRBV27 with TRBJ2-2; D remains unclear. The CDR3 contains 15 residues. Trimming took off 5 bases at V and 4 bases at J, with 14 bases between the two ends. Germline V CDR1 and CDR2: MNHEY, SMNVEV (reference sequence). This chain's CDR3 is CASSHRRHGTGELFF. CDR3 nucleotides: TGTGCCAGCAGTCACAGACGACACGGCACCGGGGAGCTGTTTTTT.

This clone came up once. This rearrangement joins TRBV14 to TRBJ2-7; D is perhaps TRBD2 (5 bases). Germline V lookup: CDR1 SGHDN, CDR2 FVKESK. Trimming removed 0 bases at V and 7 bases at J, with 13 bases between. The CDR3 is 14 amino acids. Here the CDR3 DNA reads TGTGCCAGCAGCCAAGATCAACTAGTCCGTGAGCAGTACTTC. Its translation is CASSQDQLVREQYF. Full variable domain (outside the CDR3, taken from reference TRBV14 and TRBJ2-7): EAGVTQFPSHSVIEKGQTVTLRCDPISGHDNLYWYRRVMGKEIKFLLHFVKESKQDESGMPNNRFLAERTGGTYSTLKVQPAELEDSGVYFCASSQDQLVREQYFGPGTRLTVT.

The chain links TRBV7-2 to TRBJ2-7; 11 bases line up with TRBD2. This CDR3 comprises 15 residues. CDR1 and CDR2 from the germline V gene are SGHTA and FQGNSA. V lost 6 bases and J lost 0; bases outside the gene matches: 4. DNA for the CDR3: TGTGCCAGCAGGCCTACTAGCGGGAGCTCCTACGAGCAGTACTTC. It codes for CASRPTSGSSYEQYF.

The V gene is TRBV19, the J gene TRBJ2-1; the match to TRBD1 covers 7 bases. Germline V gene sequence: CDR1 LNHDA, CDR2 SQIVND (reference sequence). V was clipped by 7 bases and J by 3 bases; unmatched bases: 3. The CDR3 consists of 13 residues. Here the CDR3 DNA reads TGTGCCAGTAAGGGACAGAACTACAATGAGCAGTTCTTC. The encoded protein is CASKGQNYNEQFF.

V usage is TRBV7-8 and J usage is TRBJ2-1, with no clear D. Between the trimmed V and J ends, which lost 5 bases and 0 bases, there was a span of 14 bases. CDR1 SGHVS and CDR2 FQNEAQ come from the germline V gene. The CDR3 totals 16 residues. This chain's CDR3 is CASSATYVSSYNEQFF. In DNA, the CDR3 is TGTGCCAGCAGCGCGACCTATGTCAGCTCCTACAATGAGCAGTTCTTC. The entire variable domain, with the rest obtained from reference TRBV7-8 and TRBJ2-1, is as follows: GAGVSQSPRYKVAKRGQDVALRCDPISGHVSLFWYQQALGQGPEFLTYFQNEAQLDKSGLPSDRFFAERPEGSVSTLKIQRTQQEDSAVYLCASSATYVSSYNEQFFGPGTRLTVL.

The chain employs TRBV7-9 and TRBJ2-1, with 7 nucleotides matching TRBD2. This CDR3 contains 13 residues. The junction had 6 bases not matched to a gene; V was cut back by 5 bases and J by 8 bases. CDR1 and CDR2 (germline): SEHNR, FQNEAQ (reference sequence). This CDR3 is CASSPDGRDEQFF. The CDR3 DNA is TGTGCCAGCAGCCCCGATGGGAGGGATGAGCAGTTCTTC.

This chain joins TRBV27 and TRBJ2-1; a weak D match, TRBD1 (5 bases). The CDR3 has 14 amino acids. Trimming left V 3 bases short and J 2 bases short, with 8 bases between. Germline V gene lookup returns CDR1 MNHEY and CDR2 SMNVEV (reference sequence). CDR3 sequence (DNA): TGTGCCAGCAGTTTGGTAGGGGCCTACAATGAGCAGTTCTTC. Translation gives CASSLVGAYNEQFF.

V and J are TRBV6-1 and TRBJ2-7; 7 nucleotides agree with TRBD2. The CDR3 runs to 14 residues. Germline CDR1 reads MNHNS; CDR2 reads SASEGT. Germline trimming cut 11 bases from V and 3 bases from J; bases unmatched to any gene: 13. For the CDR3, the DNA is TGTGCCGCCCGCGCAACTAGCGAGTACTACGAGCAGTACTTC. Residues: CAARATSEYYEQYF.

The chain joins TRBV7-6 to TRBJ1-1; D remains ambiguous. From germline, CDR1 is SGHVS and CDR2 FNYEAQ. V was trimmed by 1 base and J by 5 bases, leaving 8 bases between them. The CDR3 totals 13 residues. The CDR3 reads CASSLGGRTEAFF. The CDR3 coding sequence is TGTGCCAGCAGCTTAGGGGGAAGGACTGAAGCTTTCTTT.

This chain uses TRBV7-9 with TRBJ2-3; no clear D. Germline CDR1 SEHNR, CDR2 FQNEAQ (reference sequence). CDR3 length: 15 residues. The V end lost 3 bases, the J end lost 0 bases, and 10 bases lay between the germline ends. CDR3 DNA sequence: TGTGCCAGCAGCTTGCTGAAGACTAGCACAGATACGCAGTATTTT. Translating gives CASSLLKTSTDTQYF.

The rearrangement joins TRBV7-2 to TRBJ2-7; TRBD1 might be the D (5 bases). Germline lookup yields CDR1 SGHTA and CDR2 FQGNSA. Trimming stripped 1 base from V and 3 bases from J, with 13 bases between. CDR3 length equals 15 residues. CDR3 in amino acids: CASSLEAGWHYEQYF. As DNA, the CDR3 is TGTGCCAGCAGCTTAGAGGCAGGGTGGCACTACGAGCAGTACTTC.

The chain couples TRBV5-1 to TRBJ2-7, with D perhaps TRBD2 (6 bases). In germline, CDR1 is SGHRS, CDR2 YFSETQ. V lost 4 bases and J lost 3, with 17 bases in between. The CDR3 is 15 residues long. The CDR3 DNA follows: TGCGCCAGCAGCCTTGGAGGCAGCGGGTACTACGAGCAGTACTTC. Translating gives CASSLGGSGYYEQYF.